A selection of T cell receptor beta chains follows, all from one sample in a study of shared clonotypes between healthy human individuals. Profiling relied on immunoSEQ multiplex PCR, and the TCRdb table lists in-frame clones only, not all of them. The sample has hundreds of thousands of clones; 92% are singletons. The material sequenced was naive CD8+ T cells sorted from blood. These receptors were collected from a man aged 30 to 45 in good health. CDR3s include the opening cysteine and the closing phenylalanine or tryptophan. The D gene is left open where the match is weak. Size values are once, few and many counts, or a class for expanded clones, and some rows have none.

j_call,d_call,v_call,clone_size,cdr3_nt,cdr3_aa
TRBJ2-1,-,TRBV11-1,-,TGTGCCAGCAGGGGCCAATCATCCGTCAATGAGCAGTTCTTC,CASRGQSSVNEQFF
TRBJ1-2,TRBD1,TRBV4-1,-,TGCGCCAGCAGCCAAGAGAGGGGACAGGGGACCCACTATGGCTACACCTTC,CASSQERGQGTHYGYTF
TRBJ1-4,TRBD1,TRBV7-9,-,TGTGCCAGCAGCTCGCGGGACAGCGCAACTAATGAAAAACTGTTTTTT,CASSSRDSATNEKLFF
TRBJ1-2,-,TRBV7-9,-,TGTGCCAGCAGCTGGGGTGGATGGGAACAGGACGATGGCTACACCTTC,CASSWGGWEQDDGYTF
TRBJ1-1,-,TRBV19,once,TGTGCCAGTGCTCAGGGGCTAGGTATGAACACTGAAGCTTTCTTT,CASAQGLGMNTEAFF
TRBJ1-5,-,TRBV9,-,TGTGCCAGCAGCGTAGGGGGCAGCAATCAGCCCCAGCATTTT,CASSVGGSNQPQHF
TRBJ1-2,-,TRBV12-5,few,TGTGCCAGCCGCAGAGGGAACTATGGCTACACCTTC,CASRRGNYGYTF
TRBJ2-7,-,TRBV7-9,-,TGTGCCAGCGGCCCACAGGGCTCCTACGAGCAGTACTTC,CASGPQGSYEQYF
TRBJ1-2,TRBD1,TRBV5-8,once,TGTGCCAGCAGCACCGGACAGGGCCACGGCTACACCTTC,CASSTGQGHGYTF
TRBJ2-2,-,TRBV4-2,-,TGTGCCAGCAGCCCTGGATTAGGGGGCACCGGGGAGCTGTTTTTT,CASSPGLGGTGELFF
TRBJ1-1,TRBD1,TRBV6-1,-,TGTGCCAGCAGTGTGACGGGACAGGGCTTTATGAACACTGAAGCTTTCTTT,CASSVTGQGFMNTEAFF
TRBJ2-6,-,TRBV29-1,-,TGCAGCGCCATAGGCGGGACAGTAGGACCTGGGGCCAACGTCCTGACTTTC,CSAIGGTVGPGANVLTF
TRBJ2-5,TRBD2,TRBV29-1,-,TGCAGCGTTGAGGGTCCAGCGGGAGTAGCTGAGACCCAGTACTTC,CSVEGPAGVAETQYF
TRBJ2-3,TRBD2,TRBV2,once,TGTGCCAGCAGAGGTGGACTAGGAGCAAAGTATTTT,CASRGGLGAKYF
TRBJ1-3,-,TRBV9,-,TGTGCCAGCACCGAGGGGGGGAGCTCTGGAAACACCATATATTTT,CASTEGGSSGNTIYF
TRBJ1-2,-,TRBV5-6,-,TGTGCCAGCAGCTTGGGGGAGGTAAGAAGGTCGTCCAACTATGGCTACACCTTC,CASSLGEVRRSSNYGYTF
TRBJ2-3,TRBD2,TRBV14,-,TGTGCCAGCAGCCAAGAACGGACTAGCGGGAGATTTGTAGATACGCAGTATTTT,CASSQERTSGRFVDTQYF
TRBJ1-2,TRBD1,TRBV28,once,TGTGCCAGCAGGACCCGACAGGGAGGCTATGGCTACACCTTC,CASRTRQGGYGYTF
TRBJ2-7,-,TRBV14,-,TGTGCCAGCAGCCACGGGGTAGACCTTAGGTACGAGCAGTACTTC,CASSHGVDLRYEQYF
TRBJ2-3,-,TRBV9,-,TGTGCCAGCACCCCGGGTAGGACCAGCCCAGAACCGCAGTATTTT,CASTPGRTSPEPQYF
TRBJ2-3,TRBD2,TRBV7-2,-,TGTGCCAGCAGCGTAATAGCGGGAGGGAATGCGGAAGCAGATACGCAGTATTTT,CASSVIAGGNAEADTQYF
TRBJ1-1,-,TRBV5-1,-,TGCGCCAGCTCACCCCGGGCCCCTACTGAAGCTTTCTTT,CASSPRAPTEAFF
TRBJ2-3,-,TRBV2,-,TGTGCCAGCCTACTAGCCGCCTTTTCAGGCACAGATACGCAGTATTTT,CASLLAAFSGTDTQYF
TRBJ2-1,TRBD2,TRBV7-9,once,TGTGCCAGCAGCCAGAGACTAGCGGGAGCGTCACCTGCCTACAATGAGCAGTTCTTC,CASSQRLAGASPAYNEQFF
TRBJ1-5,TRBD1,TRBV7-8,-,TGTGCCAGCAGCCCCTACAGCAGGGGGAATCAGCCCCAGCATTTT,CASSPYSRGNQPQHF